This TCR beta chain was captured by sequencing in a study of cytomegalovirus exposure and HLA in healthy donors. Study overall: Within the Caucasian-associated ancestry cluster were roughly 81% of the 350 to 400 genotyped donors. Findings and caveats of the study: Cytomegalovirus association was listed for 150 or so TCR beta chains.

Concerning this clone: Antigen specificity is unknown.

This CDR3 has 17 residues. Germline V gene data show CDR1 as SGHNT and CDR2 as YYREEE (reference sequence). The ends lost 1 base at V and 6 bases at J; junction bases unmatched: 12. Use of 60 Vbeta and 13 Jbeta primers characterized the PCR. Using immunoSEQ multiplex PCR, the repertoire was profiled, and TCRdb retains in-frame clones only, with some absent. This sample carries around 86,000 clones, 7.6% of them seen once, and the ten largest clones take about 2.1%. The TCR originated in a man aged 50-60 years in good health and CMV-seronegative. The rearrangement links TRBV5-4 to TRBJ2-2, with 7 nucleotides matching TRBD2. Source material: PBMCs. The CDR3 region is CASSLSSGEGVAGELFF. DNA for the CDR3: TGTGCCAGCAGCTTGTCTTCTGGGGAGGGTGTCGCCGGGGAGCTGTTTTTT.